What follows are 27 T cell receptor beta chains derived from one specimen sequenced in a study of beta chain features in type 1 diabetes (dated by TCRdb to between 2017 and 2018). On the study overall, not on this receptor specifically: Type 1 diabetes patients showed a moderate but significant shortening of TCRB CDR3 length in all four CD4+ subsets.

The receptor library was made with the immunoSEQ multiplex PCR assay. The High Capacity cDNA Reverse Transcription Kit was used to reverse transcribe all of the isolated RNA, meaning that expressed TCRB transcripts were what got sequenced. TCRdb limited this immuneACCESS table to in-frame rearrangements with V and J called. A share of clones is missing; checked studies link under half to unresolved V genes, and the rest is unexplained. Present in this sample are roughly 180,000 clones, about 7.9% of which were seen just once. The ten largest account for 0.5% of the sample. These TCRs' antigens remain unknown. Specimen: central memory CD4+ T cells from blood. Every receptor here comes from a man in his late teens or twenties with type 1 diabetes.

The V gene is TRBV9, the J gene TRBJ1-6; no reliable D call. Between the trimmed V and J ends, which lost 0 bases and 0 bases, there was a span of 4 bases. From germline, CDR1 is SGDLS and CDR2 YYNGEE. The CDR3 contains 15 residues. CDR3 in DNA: TGTGCCAGCAGCGTAGCAGGCTCCTATAATTCACCCCTCCACTTT. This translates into CASSVAGSYNSPLHF.

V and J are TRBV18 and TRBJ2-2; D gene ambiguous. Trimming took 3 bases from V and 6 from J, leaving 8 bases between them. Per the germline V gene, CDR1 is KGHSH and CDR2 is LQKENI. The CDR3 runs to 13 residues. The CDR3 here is CASSPPEAGELFF. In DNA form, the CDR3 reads TGTGCCAGCTCACCGCCAGAGGCCGGGGAGCTGTTTTTT.

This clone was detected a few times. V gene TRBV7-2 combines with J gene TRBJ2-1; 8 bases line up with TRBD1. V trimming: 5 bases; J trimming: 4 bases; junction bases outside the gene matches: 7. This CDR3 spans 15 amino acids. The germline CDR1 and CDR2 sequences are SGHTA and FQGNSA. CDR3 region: CASSRMTGAYNEQFF. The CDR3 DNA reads TGTGCCAGCAGCCGAATGACAGGGGCGTACAATGAGCAGTTCTTC.

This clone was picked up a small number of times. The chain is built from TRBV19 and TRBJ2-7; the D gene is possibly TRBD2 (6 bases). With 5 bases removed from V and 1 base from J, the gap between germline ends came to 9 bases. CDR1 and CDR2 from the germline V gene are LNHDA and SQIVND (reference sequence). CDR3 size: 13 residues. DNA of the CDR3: TGTGCCAGTAGTGGGGGGACTTCCTACGAGCAGTACTTC. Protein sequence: CASSGGTSYEQYF.

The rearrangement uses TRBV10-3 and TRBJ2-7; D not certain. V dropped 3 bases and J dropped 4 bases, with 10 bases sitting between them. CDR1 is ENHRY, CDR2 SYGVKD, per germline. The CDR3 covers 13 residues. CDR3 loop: CAISDGSAYEQYF. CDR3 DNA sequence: TGTGCCATCAGTGACGGCAGCGCGTACGAGCAGTACTTC.

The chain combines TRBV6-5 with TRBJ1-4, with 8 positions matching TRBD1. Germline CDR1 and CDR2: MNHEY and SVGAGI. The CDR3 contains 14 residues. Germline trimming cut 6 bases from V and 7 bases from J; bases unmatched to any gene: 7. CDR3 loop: CASRLTGESEKLFF. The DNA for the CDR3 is TGTGCCAGCAGACTGACAGGGGAAAGTGAAAAACTGTTTTTT.

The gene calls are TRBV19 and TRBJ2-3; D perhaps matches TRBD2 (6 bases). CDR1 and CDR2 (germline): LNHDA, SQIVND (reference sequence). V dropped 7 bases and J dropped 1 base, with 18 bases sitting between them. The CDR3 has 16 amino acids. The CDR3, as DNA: TGTGCCAGTACCCGCAGAGACGGGAGTGGCACAGATACGCAGTATTTT. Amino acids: CASTRRDGSGTDTQYF.

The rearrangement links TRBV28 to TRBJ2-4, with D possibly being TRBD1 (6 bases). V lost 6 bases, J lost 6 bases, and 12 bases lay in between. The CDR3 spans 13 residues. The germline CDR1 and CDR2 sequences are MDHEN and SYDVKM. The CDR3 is CASSSGQTNIQYF. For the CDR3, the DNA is TGTGCCAGCAGCTCAGGACAGACAAACATTCAGTACTTC.

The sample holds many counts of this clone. The CDR3 sequence: CAIMAQLAGYEQYF. The DNA for the CDR3 is TGTGCCATCATGGCCCAACTTGCAGGCTACGAGCAGTACTTC. The rearrangement links TRBV10-3 to TRBJ2-7; D is uncertain. Per germline, CDR1 ENHRY and CDR2 SYGVKD. The CDR3 length is 14 residues. Trimming removed 7 bases at V and 3 bases at J, with 16 bases between.

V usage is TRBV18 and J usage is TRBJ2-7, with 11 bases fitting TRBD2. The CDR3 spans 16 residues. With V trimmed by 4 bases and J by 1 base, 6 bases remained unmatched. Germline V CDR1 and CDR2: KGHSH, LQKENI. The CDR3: CASSLQTSGASYEQYF. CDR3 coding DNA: TGTGCCAGCTCACTGCAGACTAGCGGGGCGTCCTACGAGCAGTACTTC.

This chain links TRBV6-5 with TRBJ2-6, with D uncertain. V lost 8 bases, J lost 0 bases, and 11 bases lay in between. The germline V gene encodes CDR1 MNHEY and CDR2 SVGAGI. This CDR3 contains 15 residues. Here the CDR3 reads CASAGFSSGANVLTF. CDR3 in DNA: TGTGCCAGCGCAGGTTTTAGCTCTGGGGCCAACGTCCTGACTTTC.

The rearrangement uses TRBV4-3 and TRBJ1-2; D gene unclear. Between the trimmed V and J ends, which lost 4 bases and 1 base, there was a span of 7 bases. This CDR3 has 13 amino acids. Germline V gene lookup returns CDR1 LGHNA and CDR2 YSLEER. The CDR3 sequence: CASSRRDNYGYTF. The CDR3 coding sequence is TGCGCCAGCAGCCGTCGGGATAACTATGGCTACACCTTC.

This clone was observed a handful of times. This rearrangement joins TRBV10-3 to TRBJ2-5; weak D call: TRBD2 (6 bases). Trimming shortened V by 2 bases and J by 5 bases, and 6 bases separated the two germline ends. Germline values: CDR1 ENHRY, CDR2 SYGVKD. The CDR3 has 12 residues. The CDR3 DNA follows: TGTGCCATCAGTGAGCGGGGGGAGACCCAGTACTTC. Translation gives CAISERGETQYF.

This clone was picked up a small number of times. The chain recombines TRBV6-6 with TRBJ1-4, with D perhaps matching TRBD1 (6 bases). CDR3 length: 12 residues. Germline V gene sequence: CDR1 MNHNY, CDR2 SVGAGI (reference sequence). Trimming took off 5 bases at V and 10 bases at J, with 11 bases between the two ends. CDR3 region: CASSTDRRKLFF. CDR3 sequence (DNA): TGTGCCAGCAGTACAGACAGGAGAAAACTGTTTTTT.

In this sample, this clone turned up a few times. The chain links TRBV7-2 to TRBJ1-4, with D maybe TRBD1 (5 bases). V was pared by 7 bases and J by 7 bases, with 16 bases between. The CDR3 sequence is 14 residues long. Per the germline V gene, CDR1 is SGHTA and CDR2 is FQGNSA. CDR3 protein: CASTSRGISEKLFF. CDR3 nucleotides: TGTGCCAGCACCTCAAGGGGAATAAGTGAAAAACTGTTTTTT. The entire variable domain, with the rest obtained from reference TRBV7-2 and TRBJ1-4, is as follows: GAGVSQSPSNKVTEKGKDVELRCDPISGHTALYWYRQSLGQGLEFLIYFQGNSAPDKSGLPSDRFSAERTGGSVSTLTIQRTQQEDSAVYLCASTSRGISEKLFFGSGTQLSVL.

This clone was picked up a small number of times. CDR3 residues: CATSRDKGRLHYEQYF. CDR3 bases: TGTGCCACCAGCAGAGATAAAGGGCGACTACACTACGAGCAGTACTTC. This chain uses TRBV15 with TRBJ2-7; D is perhaps TRBD2 (5 bases). CDR1 is LNHNV, CDR2 YYDKDF, per germline (reference sequence). Trimming pared 0 bases from V and 3 bases from J, leaving 15 bases between. The CDR3 runs 16 residues.

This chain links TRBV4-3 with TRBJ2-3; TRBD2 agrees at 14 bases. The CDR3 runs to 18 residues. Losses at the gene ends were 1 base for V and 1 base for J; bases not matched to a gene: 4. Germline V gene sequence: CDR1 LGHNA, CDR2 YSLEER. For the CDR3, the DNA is TGCGCCAGCAGCCAAGGCGGACTAGCGGGGGGACGCACAGATACGCAGTATTTT. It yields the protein CASSQGGLAGGRTDTQYF.

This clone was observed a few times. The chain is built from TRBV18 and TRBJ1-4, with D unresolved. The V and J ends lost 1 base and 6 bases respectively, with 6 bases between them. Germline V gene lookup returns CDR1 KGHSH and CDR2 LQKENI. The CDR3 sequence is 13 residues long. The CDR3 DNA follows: TGTGCCAGCTCACCACTCGGGGATGAAAAACTGTTTTTT. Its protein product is CASSPLGDEKLFF. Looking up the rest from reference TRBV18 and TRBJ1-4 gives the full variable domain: NAGVMQNPRHLVRRRGQEARLRCSPMKGHSHVYWYRQLPEEGLKFMVYLQKENIIDESGMPKERFSAEFPKEGPSILRIQQVVRGDSAAYFCASSPLGDEKLFFGSGTQLSVL.

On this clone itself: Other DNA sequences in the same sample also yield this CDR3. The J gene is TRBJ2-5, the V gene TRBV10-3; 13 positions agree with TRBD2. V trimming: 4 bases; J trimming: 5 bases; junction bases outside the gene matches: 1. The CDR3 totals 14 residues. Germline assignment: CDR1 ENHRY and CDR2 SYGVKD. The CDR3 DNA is TGTGCCATCAGTGCGGGACTAGCGGGGGAGACCCAGTACTTC. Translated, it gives CAISAGLAGETQYF.

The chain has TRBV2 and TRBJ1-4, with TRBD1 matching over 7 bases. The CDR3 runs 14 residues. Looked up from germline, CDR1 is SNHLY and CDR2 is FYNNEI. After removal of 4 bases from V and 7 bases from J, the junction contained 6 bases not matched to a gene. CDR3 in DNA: TGTGCCAGCAGTGCCGACAGGGAAGGTGAAAAACTGTTTTTT. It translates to CASSADREGEKLFF.

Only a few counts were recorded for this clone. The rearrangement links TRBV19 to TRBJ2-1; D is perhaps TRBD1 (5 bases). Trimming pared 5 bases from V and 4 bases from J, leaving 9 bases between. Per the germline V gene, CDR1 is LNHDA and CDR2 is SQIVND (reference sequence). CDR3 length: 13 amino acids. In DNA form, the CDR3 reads TGTGCCAGTAGTGTACAGGCTTACAATGAGCAGTTCTTC. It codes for CASSVQAYNEQFF.

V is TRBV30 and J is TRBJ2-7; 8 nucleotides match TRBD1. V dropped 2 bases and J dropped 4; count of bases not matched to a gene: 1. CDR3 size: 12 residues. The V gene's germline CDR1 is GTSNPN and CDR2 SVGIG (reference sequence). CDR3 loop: CAWSRTGYEQYF. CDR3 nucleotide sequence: TGTGCCTGGAGTCGGACAGGGTACGAGCAGTACTTC.

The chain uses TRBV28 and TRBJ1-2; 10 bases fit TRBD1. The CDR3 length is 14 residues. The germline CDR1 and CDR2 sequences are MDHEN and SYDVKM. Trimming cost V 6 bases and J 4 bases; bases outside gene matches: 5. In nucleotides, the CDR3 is TGTGCCAGCAGGGAGACAGGGGGCGGCTATGGCTACACCTTC. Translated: CASRETGGGYGYTF.

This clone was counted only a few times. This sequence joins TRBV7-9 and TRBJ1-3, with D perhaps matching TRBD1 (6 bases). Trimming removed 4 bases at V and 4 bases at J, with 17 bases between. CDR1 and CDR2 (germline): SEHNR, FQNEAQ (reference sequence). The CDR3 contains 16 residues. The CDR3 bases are TGTGCCAGCAGCTCTCCTAAAACAGGGACGGGAAACACCATATATTTT. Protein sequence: CASSSPKTGTGNTIYF.

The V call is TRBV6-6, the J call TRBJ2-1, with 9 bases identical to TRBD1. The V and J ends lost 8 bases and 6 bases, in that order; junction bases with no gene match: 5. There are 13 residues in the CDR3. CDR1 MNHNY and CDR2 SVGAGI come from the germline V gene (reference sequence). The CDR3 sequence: CASWRQGGNEQFF. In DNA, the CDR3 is TGTGCCAGCTGGCGACAGGGGGGCAATGAGCAGTTCTTC.

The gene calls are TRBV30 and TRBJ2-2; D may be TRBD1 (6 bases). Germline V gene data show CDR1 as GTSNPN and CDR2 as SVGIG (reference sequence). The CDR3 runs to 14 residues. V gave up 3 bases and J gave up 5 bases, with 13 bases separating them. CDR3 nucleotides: TGTGCCTGGAGAAGAAAGCAGGGGACCGGGGAGCTGTTTTTT. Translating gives CAWRRKQGTGELFF.

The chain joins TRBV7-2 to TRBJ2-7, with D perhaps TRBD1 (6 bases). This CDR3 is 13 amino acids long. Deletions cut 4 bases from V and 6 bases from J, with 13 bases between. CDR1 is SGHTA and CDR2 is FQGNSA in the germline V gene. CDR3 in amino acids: CASSSQQGTEQYF. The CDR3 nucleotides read TGTGCCAGCAGCTCCCAACAGGGCACCGAGCAGTACTTC.